The present T cell receptor beta chain was sequenced within a study of CD8+ T cells in alopecia areata. Treatment: oral pan-JAK inhibitor, 5-10 mg twice daily. This CDR3 has 16 residues. Germline lookup yields CDR1 SGHDT and CDR2 YYEEEE. V gave up 3 bases and J gave up 1 base; unmatched junction bases: 9. TCR sequencing used cDNA made by reverse transcription of extracted RNA. Assay: immunoSEQ multiplex PCR; the TCRdb copy retains only in-frame clones and omits some. This sample carries 150,000 to 200,000 clones, roughly 70% of them seen once, and the ten largest clones take about 1.3%. The input for sequencing was CD4+ T cells sorted from blood, taken at roughly week 49, from a patient treated with tofacitinib. The chain is built from TRBV5-6 and TRBJ2-7; 8 bases align to TRBD1. This clonotype originated in a human donor with alopecia areata. The DNA of the CDR3 is TGTGCCAGCAGCTCGAAGCAGGGGACAGGTTCCTACGAGCAGTACTTC. It yields the protein CASSSKQGTGSYEQYF.